The clone carrying this TCR beta chain was detected only once. What it recognizes is unknown. This sample was taken from a study of cytomegalovirus exposure and HLA in healthy donors. Overall study findings and caveats: In vitro, a few CMV-associated chains proved specific for CMV antigens. In a later analysis, donors in an Asian-associated ancestry cluster reportedly had fewer N-insertions in productive TCRs than the cohort mean.

This CDR3 is built from 14 residues. Germline values: CDR1 SNHLY, CDR2 FYNNEI. V gave up 7 bases and J gave up 0 bases; unmatched junction bases: 5. The PCR employed 60 Vbeta primers together with 13 Jbeta primers. The repertoire was sequenced with immunoSEQ multiplex PCR; TCRdb's copy has only in-frame clones and lacks some. The repertoire holds about 210,000 clones, with more than 65% as singletons. Sequencing was done on a sample of PBMCs. The chain links TRBV2 to TRBJ2-5; 7 nucleotides agree with TRBD2. The source of this sequence is a man aged 35 to 55 in good health and CMV-seropositive. CDR3 DNA: TGTGCCAGCAAGTGGGGGGGGTACCAAGAGACCCAGTACTTC. Its protein product is CASKWGGYQETQYF.